The 23 T cell receptor beta chains presented below share a single source sample, sequenced in a study of CD8 T cells in Susac syndrome. Reverse transcription of about 0.45 to 1 ug RNA was performed with random hexamers. TCRdb fed the immunoSEQ multiplex PCR reads into MiXCR, producing one record per CDR3 protein. The sample consists of around 79,000 distinct CDR3 sequences, roughly 95% of them appearing once. The sequencing sample was made of CD8+ T cells from PBMCs. These TCRs come from a human donor with multiple sclerosis.

The V call is TRBV4-1, the J call TRBJ2-1; D uncertain. Deletions cut 3 bases from V and 0 bases from J, with 6 bases between. The CDR3 is made up of 14 amino acids. The germline V gene encodes CDR1 MGHRA and CDR2 YSYEKL. The CDR3 region is CASSHPLSYNEQFF. CDR3 sequence (DNA): TGCGCCAGCAGCCATCCACTCTCCTACAATGAGCAGTTCTTC.

The chain employs TRBV19 and TRBJ2-1, with D uncertain. The germline CDR1 and CDR2 sequences are LNHDA and SQIVND (reference sequence). Trimming removed 5 bases at V and 7 bases at J, with 12 bases between. The CDR3 extends over 13 amino acids. The CDR3 loop reads CASSGPPENEQFF. The CDR3 DNA reads TGTGCCAGTAGTGGCCCCCCCGAGAATGAGCAGTTCTTC.

This chain connects TRBV30 to TRBJ1-1, with D unresolved. Germline assignment: CDR1 GTSNPN and CDR2 SVGIG (reference sequence). The ends were cut back, 0 bases at V and 1 base at J, with 9 bases in the middle. The CDR3 runs 14 residues. The CDR3 nucleotides are TGTGCCTGGAGTGTAAGACCGTCGAACACTGAAGCTTTCTTT. Its protein is CAWSVRPSNTEAFF.

The chain joins TRBV9 to TRBJ2-3; D may be TRBD2 (7 bases). This CDR3 region has 13 residues. Germline CDR1 reads SGDLS; CDR2 reads YYNGEE. The V end was cut by 2 bases, the J end by 12 bases, with 16 bases between. The CDR3 region has the DNA TGTGCCAGCAGCGTCGGGGGGCGGGGAACCCAGTATTTT. Translated: CASSVGGRGTQYF.

This clonotype was seen only a few times. This chain joins TRBV19 and TRBJ2-7; 8 nucleotides agree with TRBD1. Germline V gene data show CDR1 as LNHDA and CDR2 as SQIVND (reference sequence). Trimming removed 5 bases from V and 3 bases from J; junction bases left unmatched: 6. The CDR3 extends over 14 amino acids. CDR3 sequence (DNA): TGTGCCAGTAGTTCCGGGACAGGAAGCTACGAGCAGTACTTC. Translating it yields CASSSGTGSYEQYF.

The genes are TRBV2 and TRBJ2-7, with D tentatively TRBD2 (5 bases). V was cut by 6 bases and J by 4 bases, with 16 bases left in between. Germline V gene data show CDR1 as SNHLY and CDR2 as FYNNEI. The CDR3 has 14 residues. The CDR3 here is CASSGRTGFYEQYF. The DNA of the CDR3 is TGTGCCAGCAGCGGCCGGACGGGGTTTTACGAGCAGTACTTC.

The rearrangement links TRBV7-9 to TRBJ2-2; D remains ambiguous. CDR1 and CDR2 (germline): SEHNR, FQNEAQ (reference sequence). The CDR3 runs to 12 residues. Trimming shortened V by 5 bases and J by 5 bases, and 6 bases separated the two germline ends. CDR3 nucleotides: TGTGCCAGCAGCGACTTGACCGGGGAGCTGTTTTTT. Amino acids: CASSDLTGELFF.

The chain recombines TRBV12-3 or TRBV12-4 with TRBJ2-5; D is unclear. V lost 2 bases and J 1 base, leaving 2 bases between the germline ends. The CDR3 is made up of 12 amino acids. The CDR3 DNA reads as TGTGCCAGCAGTTTATCCCAAGAGACCCAGTACTTC. Protein sequence: CASSLSQETQYF.

This chain joins TRBV28 and TRBJ1-2, with D possibly being TRBD1 (6 bases). V lost 6 bases and J 7 bases, leaving 15 bases between the germline ends. The CDR3 sequence is 13 residues long. Germline CDR1 MDHEN, CDR2 SYDVKM. CDR3 region: CASSPRGALGYTF. The CDR3 region has the DNA TGTGCCAGCAGCCCTCGGGGGGCGCTTGGCTACACCTTC.

V is TRBV7-2 and J is TRBJ2-3; tentatively, D is TRBD2 (7 bases). Trimming removed 10 bases at V and 6 bases at J, with 20 bases between. The CDR3 consists of 14 residues. Germline CDR1 and CDR2: SGHTA and FQGNSA. The CDR3, as DNA: TGTGCCATCGCTGGGGGGGCATTAGTGGATACGCAGTATTTT. It yields the protein CAIAGGALVDTQYF.

This chain joins TRBV10-3 and TRBJ1-1; tentatively, D is TRBD1 (5 bases). V was trimmed by 2 bases and J by 0 bases, leaving 10 bases between them. There are 15 residues in the CDR3. Germline CDR1 reads ENHRY; CDR2 reads SYGVKD. The CDR3 spells CAISEPRTLNTEAFF. CDR3 sequence (DNA): TGTGCCATCAGTGAGCCGCGGACACTGAACACTGAAGCTTTCTTT.

The V gene is TRBV29-1, the J gene TRBJ2-5; 8 positions match TRBD1. V was pared by 6 bases and J by 4 bases, with 7 bases of the junction left unmatched. Looked up from germline, CDR1 is SQVTM and CDR2 is ANQGSEA. CDR3 length equals 13 residues. CDR3 nucleotides: TGCAGCGTCCGCGGGACAGGTTCAGAGACCCAGTACTTC. Residues: CSVRGTGSETQYF. The complete variable domain, with remaining parts taken from reference TRBV29-1 and TRBJ2-5, reads SAVISQKPSRDICQRGTSLTIQCQVDSQVTMMFWYRQQPGQSLTLIATANQGSEATYESGFVIDKFPISRPNLTFSTLTVSNMSPEDSSIYLCSVRGTGSETQYFGPGTRLLVL.

V usage is TRBV4-3 and J usage is TRBJ1-3, with D uncertain. Germline V gene lookup returns CDR1 LGHNA and CDR2 YSLEER. V dropped 4 bases and J dropped 0 bases, with 13 bases sitting between them. The CDR3 has 16 amino acids. CDR3 in DNA: TGCGCCAGCAGCCGCCGGGGTCAGATCTCTGGAAACACCATATATTTT. As protein: CASSRRGQISGNTIYF.

The chain uses TRBV7-9 and TRBJ2-7; D possibly uses TRBD1 or TRBD2 (6 bases each). Trimming left V 4 bases short and J 0 bases short, with 10 bases between. The CDR3 contains 14 residues. The germline V gene has CDR1 SEHNR and CDR2 FQNEAQ (reference sequence). The CDR3 DNA sequence: TGTGCCAGCAGCTACAGGGAGGTCTCCTACGAGCAGTACTTC. Translating gives CASSYREVSYEQYF. Based on the CDR3 plus reference TRBV7-9 and TRBJ2-7, the full variable domain is DTGVSQNPRHKITKRGQNVTFRCDPISEHNRLYWYRQTLGQGPEFLTYFQNEAQLEKSRLLSDRFSAERPKGSFSTLEIQRTEQGDSAMYLCASSYREVSYEQYFGPGTRLTVT.

DNA for the CDR3: TGTGCCAGCAGCCTGTACAGGGAAACCGACTATGGCTACACCTTC. Protein sequence: CASSLYRETDYGYTF. The chain is built from TRBV3-1 and TRBJ1-2; D is possibly TRBD1 (6 bases). Germline lookup yields CDR1 LGHDT and CDR2 YNNKEL (reference sequence). The CDR3 sequence is 15 residues long. V was trimmed by 4 bases and J by 3 bases, leaving 15 bases between them.

The chain employs TRBV27 and TRBJ2-3; the match to TRBD2 covers 8 bases. Trimming took 6 bases from V and 2 from J; bases not matched to a gene: 10. CDR1 and CDR2 from the germline V gene are MNHEY and SMNVEV (reference sequence). This CDR3 has 16 amino acids. CDR3 sequence: CASSPYGGGTTDTQYF. CDR3 in DNA: TGTGCCAGCAGCCCCTATGGCGGGGGGACCACAGATACGCAGTATTTT.

The chain couples TRBV5-1 to TRBJ2-7; possibly TRBD1 for D (6 bases). CDR3 length equals 16 residues. The V gene lost 4 bases and the J gene lost 7 bases, with 24 bases spanning the gap. Germline CDR1 is SGHRS and CDR2 is YFSETQ. The CDR3 region has the DNA TGCGCCAGCAGCACGGACCAAGTAGGGGGAAGTGAGGAGCAGTACTTC. Amino acids: CASSTDQVGGSEEQYF.

V usage is TRBV4-3 and J usage is TRBJ2-1, with unresolved D. Germline V lookup: CDR1 LGHNA, CDR2 YSLEER. The CDR3 sequence is 15 residues long. V was shortened by 0 bases and J by 4 bases, with 10 bases between the two germline ends. CDR3 nucleotide sequence: TGCGCCAGCAGCCAAGATTGGGCGGATTACAATGAGCAGTTCTTC. It specifies CASSQDWADYNEQFF.

The chain has TRBV27 and TRBJ2-7; D tentatively fits TRBD1 or TRBD2 (5 bases each). This CDR3 region has 15 residues. V was cut by 3 bases and J by 3 bases, with 15 bases left in between. CDR1 is MNHEY and CDR2 is SMNVEV in the germline V gene (reference sequence). The CDR3 spells CASSFQGTGGYEQYF. The CDR3, as DNA: TGTGCCAGCAGTTTCCAGGGTACCGGAGGCTACGAGCAGTACTTC.

The CDR3 nucleotides are TGCGCCAGCAGCCGGGCGTCCCGCGAGTCTAACTATGGCTACACCTTC. Its protein product is CASSRASRESNYGYTF. The chain joins TRBV5-1 to TRBJ1-2; D is unclear. Per the germline V gene, CDR1 is SGHRS and CDR2 is YFSETQ. The CDR3 covers 16 residues. The germline V and J ends were trimmed by 4 bases and 0 bases, with 16 bases remaining between them. Drawing the rest from reference TRBV5-1 and TRBJ1-2, the complete variable domain is KAGVTQTPRYLIKTRGQQVTLSCSPISGHRSVSWYQQTPGQGLQFLFEYFSETQRNKGNFPGRFSGRQFSNSRSEMNVSTLELGDSALYLCASSRASRESNYGYTFGSGTRLTVV.

The genes are TRBV11-2 and TRBJ2-1, with D tentatively TRBD1 or TRBD2 (5 bases each). CDR1 and CDR2 from the germline V gene are SGHAT and FQNNGV. This CDR3 has 13 residues. Deletions cut 3 bases from V and 9 bases from J, with 12 bases between. The CDR3 DNA is TGTGCCAGCAGCTTCATGGGACGGATTGAGCAGTTCTTC. Amino acid sequence: CASSFMGRIEQFF. Full variable domain (outside the CDR3, taken from reference TRBV11-2 and TRBJ2-1): EAGVAQSPRYKIIEKRQSVAFWCNPISGHATLYWYQQILGQGPKLLIQFQNNGVVDDSQLPKDRFSAERLKGVDSTLKIQPAKLEDSAVYLCASSFMGRIEQFFGPGTRLTVL.

V is TRBV7-9 and J is TRBJ1-1, with D uncertain. The CDR3 covers 13 residues. Trimming removed 3 bases at V and 1 base at J, with 6 bases between. Germline V gene lookup returns CDR1 SEHNR and CDR2 FQNEAQ (reference sequence). CDR3 sequence: CASSLERNTEAFF. In nucleotides, the CDR3 is TGTGCCAGCAGCTTGGAGCGGAACACTGAAGCTTTCTTT.

This chain links TRBV6-2 or TRBV6-3 with TRBJ2-1; TRBD2 matches 11 bases. V lost 3 bases to trimming and J lost 3 bases; unmatched junction nucleotides: 4. Germline CDR1 and CDR2: MNHEY and SVGEGT. The CDR3 contains 16 residues. The CDR3 spells CASSYGLAGSYNEQFF. CDR3 bases: TGTGCCAGCAGTTATGGACTAGCGGGCAGCTACAATGAGCAGTTCTTC.